The TCR beta chain under discussion was sequenced for a study of OX40 agonist ivuxolimab in advanced cancers. Study in general: Prior anti-PD-1, anti-PD-L1 or anti-CTLA-4 therapy did not bar entry, and around 39% had some. Study-wide findings and caveats: Some nonresponders additionally presented with little normalized T-cell clonal expansion. Expanded clones tended on average to be more numerous among CD8+ T cells than CD4+.

Profiling relied on immunoSEQ multiplex PCR, and the TCRdb table lists in-frame clones only, not all of them. Of about 100,000 clones detected, approximately 95% appear once; the ten largest clones hold 2%. This clone has only one observation. Its target is unknown. The V gene's germline CDR1 is SGHNT and CDR2 YENEEA. The germline V and J ends were trimmed by 5 bases and 4 bases, with 10 bases remaining between them. CDR3 length: 13 residues. The chain links TRBV11-3 to TRBJ2-3; D is undetermined. The material sequenced was CD4+ or CD8+ T cells sorted from blood, taken in a trial of the OX40 agonist ivuxolimab. This sequence was found in an adult with an advanced solid tumor such as melanoma, head and neck, liver or kidney cancer. CDR3 sequence reads: CASSPGVPDTQYF. In nucleotides, the CDR3 is TGTGCCAGCAGCCCTGGGGTCCCAGATACGCAGTATTTT. Full variable domain (outside the CDR3, taken from reference TRBV11-3 and TRBJ2-3): EAGVVQSPRYKIIEKKQPVAFWCNPISGHNTLYWYLQNLGQGPELLIRYENEEAVDDSQLPKDRFSAERLKGVDSTLKIQPAELGDSAVYLCASSPGVPDTQYFGPGTRLTVL.